Listed below are T cell receptor beta chains from one sample, sequenced in a study of cytomegalovirus exposure and HLA in healthy donors. Using immunoSEQ multiplex PCR, the repertoire was profiled, and TCRdb retains in-frame clones only, with some absent. The sample yields more than 90,000 clones, roughly 76% seen once. The sample comprised PBMCs. Receptors originate from a man aged 35-49 years in good health and CMV-seronegative. Both conserved end residues are part of each CDR3. The order of the fields is V gene, D gene, clone size, J gene, CDR3 protein, CDR3 DNA. D genes are given only for firm matches. Rows may omit the clone size; those that give it use once, few, many or a size class.

>TRBV7-2|.|.|TRBJ1-2
CASSLALGDFYTF
TGTGCCAGCAGCTTAGCGCTCGGGGACTTCTACACCTTC
>TRBV5-1|.|.|TRBJ2-5
CASSLDRYTQETQYF
TGCGCCAGCAGCCTGGACAGATATACTCAAGAGACCCAGTACTTC
>TRBV7-3|.|.|TRBJ1-1
CASSPQTGTYAEAFF
TGTGCCAGCAGCCCGCAAACAGGTACCTACGCTGAAGCTTTTTTT
>TRBV11-2|.|.|TRBJ1-5
CASSLTATTWQPQHF
TGTGCCAGCAGCTTAACCGCTACTACCTGGCAGCCCCAGCATTTT
>TRBV19|TRBD2|once|TRBJ2-7
CATAGGQGNYEQYF
TGCGCCACAGCGGGGGGGCAGGGAAACTACGAGCAGTACTTC
>TRBV19|TRBD1|.|TRBJ2-1
CASSLYMTGTELNEQFF
TGTGCCAGTAGTCTTTATATGACCGGGACAGAGCTAAATGAGCAGTTCTTC
>TRBV27|.|.|TRBJ2-5
CASSPAFQETQYF
TGTGCCAGCAGCCCCGCGTTCCAAGAGACCCAGTACTTC
>TRBV6-1|TRBD1|.|TRBJ1-1
CASSYDRENTEAFF
TGTGCCAGCAGTTATGACAGGGAGAACACTGAAGCTTTCTTT
>TRBV15|TRBD1|.|TRBJ2-7
CATSRALMTGASYEQYF
TGTGCCACCAGCAGAGCCCTTATGACAGGGGCCTCCTACGAGCAGTACTTC
>TRBV7-6|TRBD2|.|TRBJ2-3
CASSPIGSGGGDTQYF
TGTGCCAGCAGCCCCATTGGAAGCGGGGGTGGAGATACGCAGTATTTT
>TRBV7-9|.|.|TRBJ1-5
CASSQPGFNQPQHF
TGTGCCAGCAGCCAGCCAGGGTTCAATCAGCCCCAGCATTTT
>TRBV6-1|.|.|TRBJ1-1
CASRKGGRLNTEAFF
TGTGCCAGCAGAAAAGGGGGAAGGTTGAACACTGAAGCTTTCTTT
>TRBV5-1|.|.|TRBJ2-3
CASSLAFMAGTDTQYF
TGCGCCAGCAGCTTGGCCTTTATGGCGGGAACAGATACGCAGTATTTT
>TRBV28|TRBD1|.|TRBJ1-1
CASSIWDRLRGEAFF
TGTGCCAGCAGTATTTGGGACAGGCTACGGGGGGAAGCTTTCTTT
>TRBV4-3|.|.|TRBJ2-5
CASSQVSRGQETQYF
TGCGCCAGCAGCCAAGTGTCCAGGGGCCAAGAGACCCAGTACTTC
>TRBV6-4|.|.|TRBJ1-5
CASSDGANQPQHF
TGTGCCAGCAGTGACGGGGCAAATCAGCCCCAGCATTTT
>TRBV27|.|.|TRBJ1-5
CASSLSTVSRPQHF
TGTGCCAGCAGTTTATCCACAGTGTCGCGGCCCCAGCATTTT
>TRBV5-1|.|.|TRBJ1-4
CASSLGQLNEKLFF
TGCGCCAGCAGCTTGGGACAGCTTAATGAAAAACTGTTTTTT
>TRBV11-2|TRBD1|few|TRBJ1-4
CASSITGTGGGEKLFF
TGTGCCAGCAGCATAACCGGGACAGGGGGCGGTGAAAAACTGTTTTTT
>TRBV18|.|.|TRBJ1-2
CASSPSRGYGYTF
TGTGCCAGCTCACCTTCTCGGGGCTATGGCTACACCTTC
>TRBV5-1|.|.|TRBJ1-1
CASSPPGSTEAFF
TGCGCCAGCAGCCCCCCGGGGAGCACTGAAGCTTTCTTT
>TRBV7-9|TRBD2|.|TRBJ2-1
CASTTPDSSGSPDEQFF
TGTGCCAGCACCACCCCGGACTCTAGCGGGAGTCCCGATGAGCAGTTCTTC
>TRBV11-2|TRBD1|.|TRBJ2-7
CASSLLGSGTAYSYEQYF
TGTGCCAGCAGCTTATTGGGCTCGGGGACAGCTTATTCCTACGAGCAGTACTTC
>TRBV5-4|.|.|TRBJ2-7
CASSLGAPYEQYF
TGTGCCAGCAGCTTGGGAGCACCCTACGAGCAGTACTTC
>TRBV7-9|TRBD2|.|TRBJ2-7
CSSLRGAGDSSYEQYF
TGTTCCAGCCTCAGGGGAGCGGGAGACTCATCCTACGAGCAGTACTTC
>TRBV6-1|.|.|TRBJ1-1
CASSEAWRGDLLGAFF
TGTGCCAGCAGTGAAGCCTGGAGAGGGGACTTACTTGGAGCTTTCTTT
>TRBV6-1|.|.|TRBJ1-2
CASSDGGGRLNYGYTF
TGTGCCAGCAGTGACGGGGGGGGACGGCTTAACTATGGCTACACCTTC
>TRBV7-9|.|.|TRBJ1-6
CSSSLMSLSYNSPLHF
TGTTCCAGCAGCTTAATGTCACTCTCCTATAATTCACCCCTCCACTTT